A single sample gave rise to the 10 T cell receptor beta chains below, sequenced in a study of T cells in Graves' hyperthyroidism and ophthalmopathy. What was amplified from RNA transcripts were TCR beta CDR3 regions. During a first-round RT-PCR of the TCR CDR3, the HTBI primer set was used. TCRdb independently ran MiXCR on the multiplex PCR reads; one entry per CDR3 protein. Of 550,000 to 650,000 distinct CDR3 sequences listed, approximately 15% are singletons. Sequenced: blood. Source of these receptors: a woman between 25 and 40 years old with Graves' hyperthyroidism that later progressed to Graves' ophthalmopathy.

This clonotype was counted a few times. The chain recombines TRBV5-5 with TRBJ2-7; D gene ambiguous. V shed 1 base and J shed 5 bases, with 7 bases lying between them. This CDR3 is 12 amino acids long. Per germline, CDR1 SGHKS and CDR2 YYEKEE (reference sequence). This chain's CDR3 is CASSLRTHEQYF. The CDR3 DNA is TGTGCCAGCAGCTTGAGGACCCACGAGCAGTACTTC.

J is TRBJ2-5 and V is TRBV20-1, with D possibly being TRBD1 (6 bases). Trimming took off 3 bases at V and 4 bases at J, with 12 bases between the two ends. Germline lookup yields CDR1 DFQATT and CDR2 SNEGSKA (reference sequence). There are 13 residues in the CDR3. The DNA of the CDR3 is TGCAGTGCTAGTCCGCCACAGGGAGAGACCCAGTACTTC. It encodes CSASPPQGETQYF.

The V call is TRBV7-9, the J call TRBJ1-5; maybe TRBD1 (5 bases). The CDR3 has 15 residues. V lost 1 base and J lost 5, with 12 bases in between. Germline V gene sequence: CDR1 SEHNR, CDR2 FQNEAQ (reference sequence). CDR3 sequence reads: CASSLGGEGYQPQHF. The CDR3 DNA is TGTGCCAGCAGCTTAGGGGGGGAAGGGTATCAGCCCCAGCATTTT.

The V call is TRBV6-5, the J call TRBJ1-2; the D is unclear. Looked up from germline, CDR1 is MNHEY and CDR2 is SVGAGI. The CDR3 is 13 residues long. Trimming stripped 2 bases from V and 9 bases from J, with 13 bases between. The CDR3 nucleotides are TGTGCCAGCAGTTACCGGGAGCAGACCCGCTACACCTTC. Protein: CASSYREQTRYTF.

This clonotype was found once. This may stem from a read error, because a much larger clone lies one nucleotide away. The V gene is TRBV27, the J gene TRBJ2-7, with D tentatively TRBD2 (6 bases). The length of the CDR3 is 14 residues. The V end was cut by 4 bases, the J end by 3 bases, with 13 bases between. Germline V lookup: CDR1 MNHEY, CDR2 SMNVEV (reference sequence). This CDR3 is CASSSVGLNYEQYF. Written as DNA, the CDR3 is TGTGCCAGCAGTTCCGTGGGACTTAACTACGAGCAGTACTTC.

Many counts were recorded for this clonotype. The V call is TRBV27, the J call TRBJ2-3, with D uncertain. CDR1 is MNHEY, CDR2 SMNVEV, per germline (reference sequence). This CDR3 comprises 15 residues. V dropped 0 bases and J dropped 6 bases, with 13 bases sitting between them. The CDR3 DNA is TGTGCCAGCAGTTTATCACAATCCAGGCTTGATACGCAGTATTTT. It codes for CASSLSQSRLDTQYF.

The J gene is TRBJ2-3, the V gene TRBV25-1, with D possibly TRBD2 on 6 matching bases. CDR3 length: 14 amino acids. V was cut by 2 bases and J by 6 bases, with 12 bases left in between. Germline V CDR1 and CDR2: MGHDK, SYGVNS. The CDR3 loop is CASSETGGGDTQYF. The CDR3 coding sequence is TGTGCCAGCAGTGAAACAGGTGGGGGGGATACGCAGTATTTT.

J is TRBJ1-5 and V is TRBV29-1; D perhaps matches TRBD1 (5 bases). Germline values: CDR1 SQVTM, CDR2 ANQGSEA. The CDR3 totals 13 residues. The CDR3 nucleotides are TGCATCCCCCAGGGTGCAAGCAATCAGCCCCAGCATTTT. It encodes CIPQGASNQPQHF.

A few counts support this clonotype. The chain employs TRBV5-1 and TRBJ1-6; 7 bases are a match to TRBD1. The germline V gene encodes CDR1 SGHRS and CDR2 YFSETQ. The CDR3 covers 16 residues. V shed 1 base, J shed 8 bases, and the junction held 9 bases outside the gene matches. CDR3 nucleotides: TGCGCCAGCAGCTTGACAGGGGACCAGCTTGATTCACCCCTCCACTTT. Its protein is CASSLTGDQLDSPLHF.

This chain connects TRBV5-4 to TRBJ2-3; D remains ambiguous. The CDR3 loop spans 15 amino acids. Germline values: CDR1 SGHNT, CDR2 YYREEE (reference sequence). Deletions cut 3 bases from V and 0 bases from J, with 11 bases between. The CDR3 nucleotides are TGTGCCAGCAGCTCCACCCAGATTAGCACAGATACGCAGTATTTT. It is translated as CASSSTQISTDTQYF. Supplemented by reference TRBV5-4 and TRBJ2-3, the full variable domain reads ETGVTQSPTHLIKTRGQQVTLRCSSQSGHNTVSWYQQALGQGPQFIFQYYREEENGRGNFPPRFSGLQFPNYSSELNVNALELDDSALYLCASSSTQISTDTQYFGPGTRLTVL.